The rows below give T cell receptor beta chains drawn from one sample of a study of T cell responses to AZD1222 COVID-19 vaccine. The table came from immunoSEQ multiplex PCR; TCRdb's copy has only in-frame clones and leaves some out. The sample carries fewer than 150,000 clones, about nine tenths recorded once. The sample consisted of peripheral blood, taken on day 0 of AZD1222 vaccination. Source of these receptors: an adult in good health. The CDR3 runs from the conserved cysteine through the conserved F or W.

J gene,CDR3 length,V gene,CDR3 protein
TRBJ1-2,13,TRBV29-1,CSLSTETKSGYTF
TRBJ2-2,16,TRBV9,CASSLSSVAGVGELFF
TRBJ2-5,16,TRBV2,CASSDRGQGAGETQYF
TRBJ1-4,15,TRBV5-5,CASRPRQGDNEKLFF
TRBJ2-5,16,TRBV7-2,CASSLALPGWGETQYF
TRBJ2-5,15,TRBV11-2,CASSSGQGPQETQYF
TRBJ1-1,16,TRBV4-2,CASSQGDRGPNTEAFF
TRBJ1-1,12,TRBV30,CAWSPGGGEAFF
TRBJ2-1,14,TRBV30,CAWSAKRAYNEQFF
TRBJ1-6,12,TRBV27,CASSGPNSPLHF
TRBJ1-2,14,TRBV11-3,CASSFGTLVAGYTF
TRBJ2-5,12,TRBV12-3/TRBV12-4,CASSLQVATQYF
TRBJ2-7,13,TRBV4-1,CASSQEGVLEQYF
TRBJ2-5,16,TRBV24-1,CATSARDRENQETQYF
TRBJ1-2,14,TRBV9,CASSGVGLLYGYTF
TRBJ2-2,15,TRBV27,CASSLSGTHTGELFF
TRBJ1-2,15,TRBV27,CASSDNPGTGYGYTF
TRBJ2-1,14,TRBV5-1,CASSHELGINEQFF
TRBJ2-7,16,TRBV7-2,CASSLGYRGYSYEQYF
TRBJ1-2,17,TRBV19,CASSIRGRGTPNYGYTF
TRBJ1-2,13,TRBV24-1,CATSESSNYGYTF